The 20 T cell receptor beta chains below all came from one sample that was sequenced in a study of blood T cell repertoires in COVID-19. Using immunoSEQ multiplex PCR, the repertoire was profiled, and TCRdb retains in-frame clones only, with some absent. The table records some 320,000 clones, 85% to 90% of them present only once. The sequenced sample was PBMCs or T cells enriched from blood (not recorded which). These receptors were taken from a woman aged 45 to 65 who had been exposed to COVID-19.

The J gene is TRBJ1-1, the V gene TRBV6-5; 9 bases align to TRBD1. Trimming removed 2 bases from V and 5 bases from J; junction bases left unmatched: 3. The CDR3 has 14 amino acids. Germline assignment: CDR1 MNHEY and CDR2 SVGAGI. CDR3 loop: CASSYTGGPTEAFF. The CDR3 DNA reads as TGTGCCAGCAGTTACACAGGGGGCCCGACTGAAGCTTTCTTT.

The chain joins TRBV27 to TRBJ2-1, with TRBD2 as a possible D gene (5 bases). This CDR3 contains 13 residues. Trimming shortened V by 2 bases and J by 8 bases, and 10 bases separated the two germline ends. CDR1 is MNHEY and CDR2 is SMNVEV in the germline V gene (reference sequence). The CDR3 loop is CASSLGLNYEQFF. The CDR3 DNA is TGTGCCAGCAGTTTAGGACTTAATTATGAGCAGTTCTTC.

V and J are TRBV25-1 and TRBJ1-5; 9 bases are shared with TRBD1. In germline, CDR1 is MGHDK, CDR2 SYGVNS. The CDR3 covers 15 residues. The V gene end was trimmed by 4 bases and the J gene end by 6 bases; junction bases not matched to a gene: 7. As DNA, the CDR3 is TGTGCCAGCAGTGGATTGGGACAGGGAGGTCAGCCCCAGCATTTT. Its protein is CASSGLGQGGQPQHF.

V is TRBV28 and J is TRBJ1-1, with a weak D call TRBD1 (6 bases). V was trimmed by 10 bases and J by 5 bases, leaving 11 bases between them. Germline CDR1 reads MDHEN; CDR2 reads SYDVKM. CDR3 length: 11 amino acids. The CDR3 nucleotides are TGTGCCATGATAAGGGGGACTGAAGCTTTCTTT. This translates into CAMIRGTEAFF.

The CDR3 nucleotides read TGTGCCAGCAGCTCCACCGCCGCCCCGGGTTTTCATTCCGGGGAGCTGTTTTTT. The encoded protein is CASSSTAAPGFHSGELFF. This chain uses TRBV7-8 with TRBJ2-2; D is undetermined. From germline, CDR1 is SGHVS and CDR2 FQNEAQ. This CDR3 is 18 amino acids long. V was trimmed by 4 bases and J by 6 bases, leaving 24 bases between them.

The gene calls are TRBV19 and TRBJ2-7; 8 bases line up with TRBD2. The CDR3 is 13 amino acids. The V gene's germline CDR1 is LNHDA and CDR2 SQIVND (reference sequence). Losses at the gene ends were 5 bases for V and 3 bases for J; bases not matched to a gene: 3. CDR3 DNA sequence: TGTGCCAGTAGTGATAGCGGGGTCTACGAGCAGTACTTC. Protein product: CASSDSGVYEQYF. Variable domain in full (rest from reference TRBV19 and TRBJ2-7): DGGITQSPKYLFRKEGQNVTLSCEQNLNHDAMYWYRQDPGQGLRLIYYSQIVNDFQKGDIAEGYSVSREKKESFPLTVTSAQKNPTAFYLCASSDSGVYEQYFGPGTRLTVT.

This chain uses TRBV28 with TRBJ1-1, with D maybe TRBD1 (5 bases). Germline V gives CDR1 MDHEN, CDR2 SYDVKM. Trimming shortened V by 7 bases and J by 4 bases, and 19 bases separated the two germline ends. The CDR3 spans 15 residues. Here the CDR3 reads CASTPGLGGGTEAFF. CDR3 bases: TGTGCCAGCACACCCGGCCTGGGGGGAGGCACTGAAGCTTTCTTT.

The chain combines TRBV19 with TRBJ1-1; 10 nucleotides line up with TRBD1. V shed 5 bases, J shed 4 bases, and the junction held 22 bases outside the gene matches. The CDR3 consists of 20 residues. Looked up from germline, CDR1 is LNHDA and CDR2 is SQIVND (reference sequence). The CDR3 DNA follows: TGTGCCAGTAGTGTCCGGGACAGGGGTGCCATGGATGGCGCCGGCACTGAAGCTTTCTTT. This encodes CASSVRDRGAMDGAGTEAFF.

J is TRBJ2-5 and V is TRBV7-2, with a possible D match to TRBD1 (5 bases). Germline V lookup: CDR1 SGHTA, CDR2 FQGNSA. V was clipped by 7 bases and J by 2 bases, with 17 bases between them. CDR3 length: 15 amino acids. DNA of the CDR3: TGTGCCAGCACCCCACCAGGGCCCCTACAAGAGACCCAGTACTTC. Translating gives CASTPPGPLQETQYF.

This chain links TRBV19 with TRBJ1-2, with D unclear. This CDR3 has 14 amino acids. V was trimmed by 6 bases and J by 5 bases, leaving 16 bases between them. Per the germline V gene, CDR1 is LNHDA and CDR2 is SQIVND (reference sequence). The CDR3 sequence is CASSPHGEIYGYTF. CDR3 DNA: TGTGCCAGTAGCCCCCACGGGGAAATTTATGGCTACACCTTC.

The rearrangement uses TRBV27 and TRBJ1-6, with D possibly TRBD1 on 5 matching bases. Per the germline V gene, CDR1 is MNHEY and CDR2 is SMNVEV (reference sequence). V was trimmed by 8 bases and J by 0 bases, leaving 8 bases between them. The CDR3 sequence is 14 residues long. The CDR3 DNA is TGTGCCAGCTGTGACAGCTCCTATAATTCACCCCTCCACTTT. Protein product: CASCDSSYNSPLHF.

CDR3 bases: TGTGCCAGTAGTATGTCTCTCGCGGGGGGAATTTACAATGAGCAGTTCTTC. Amino acid sequence: CASSMSLAGGIYNEQFF. V usage is TRBV19 and J usage is TRBJ2-1; 8 nucleotides line up with TRBD2. The germline gives CDR1 LNHDA, CDR2 SQIVND (reference sequence). CDR3 length equals 17 residues. After removal of 3 bases from V and 4 bases from J, the junction contained 11 bases not matched to a gene.

The chain has TRBV24-1 and TRBJ1-4; TRBD1 aligns across 11 bases. CDR1 and CDR2 from the germline V gene are KGHDR and SFDVKD. This CDR3 comprises 15 residues. The V segment lost 5 bases and the J segment 7 bases; nucleotides outside the gene matches: 5. CDR3 protein: CATSVGQGAGEKLFF. The CDR3, as DNA: TGTGCCACCAGTGTCGGACAGGGGGCCGGTGAAAAACTGTTTTTT.

This chain links TRBV19 with TRBJ1-2; D is possibly TRBD1 (5 bases). The V gene's germline CDR1 is LNHDA and CDR2 SQIVND (reference sequence). This CDR3 region has 13 residues. V was clipped by 7 bases and J by 7 bases, with 16 bases between them. The DNA of the CDR3 is TGTGCCAGTACAGGGCGACAGAAGGGTGGCTACACCTTC. This gives the protein CASTGRQKGGYTF. The variable domain in full, completed from reference TRBV19 and TRBJ1-2, reads DGGITQSPKYLFRKEGQNVTLSCEQNLNHDAMYWYRQDPGQGLRLIYYSQIVNDFQKGDIAEGYSVSREKKESFPLTVTSAQKNPTAFYLCASTGRQKGGYTFGSGTRLTVV.

V is TRBV10-3 and J is TRBJ1-1; D gene ambiguous. Germline V gene lookup returns CDR1 ENHRY and CDR2 SYGVKD. This CDR3 comprises 16 residues. The V end lost 2 bases, the J end lost 1 base, and 14 bases lay between the germline ends. Here the CDR3 DNA reads TGTGCCATCAGTGAGCGAGGAAGAGCTGAGAACACTGAAGCTTTCTTT. The encoded protein is CAISERGRAENTEAFF.

This chain joins TRBV4-1 and TRBJ2-1; 8 nucleotides line up with TRBD2. CDR1 and CDR2 (germline): MGHRA, YSYEKL. With V trimmed by 0 bases and J by 4 bases, 5 bases remained unmatched. This CDR3 is 16 amino acids long. DNA of the CDR3: TGCGCCAGCAGCCAAGATCCAGCGGGGGTTTACAATGAGCAGTTCTTC. It encodes CASSQDPAGVYNEQFF.

The V call is TRBV18, the J call TRBJ2-5; 7 bases match TRBD2. The V gene's germline CDR1 is KGHSH and CDR2 LQKENI. Unmatched junction bases numbered 0, after V lost 3 bases and J lost 2 bases. The CDR3 extends over 13 amino acids. The CDR3 DNA reads TGTGCCAGCTCACCGGGACTACAAGAGACCCAGTACTTC. Residues: CASSPGLQETQYF.

CDR3: CASSPTLGGGRDEQFF. CDR3 nucleotides: TGCGCCAGCAGTCCAACGCTCGGCGGGGGGAGGGATGAGCAGTTCTTC. This sequence joins TRBV5-1 and TRBJ2-1, with 8 bases identical to TRBD2. Losses at the gene ends were 5 bases for V and 8 bases for J; bases not matched to a gene: 15. Germline CDR1 is SGHRS and CDR2 is YFSETQ. The CDR3 loop spans 16 amino acids.

CDR3 residues: CASSPRTGANYGYTF. The CDR3 nucleotides are TGTGCCAGTAGTCCACGGACAGGGGCTAACTATGGCTACACCTTC. This rearrangement joins TRBV19 to TRBJ1-2; TRBD1 agrees at 9 bases. Germline trimming cut 5 bases from V and 0 bases from J; bases unmatched to any gene: 4. Germline loops: CDR1 LNHDA, CDR2 SQIVND (reference sequence). This CDR3 is built from 15 residues.

The chain uses TRBV2 and TRBJ1-1; 8 bases fit TRBD1. CDR3 length: 16 residues. Germline-derived CDR1 and CDR2 are SNHLY and FYNNEI. After removal of 2 bases from V and 3 bases from J, the junction contained 8 bases not matched to a gene. The CDR3 DNA is TGTGCCAGCAGTGAAAAGATGACAGGGGAAGACACTGAAGCTTTCTTT. This sequence encodes CASSEKMTGEDTEAFF.